The present T cell receptor beta chain was sequenced within a study of lymphopenia after photon versus proton radiotherapy. Study-wide results and caveats: Oligoclonal CD8+ Temra expansion after nadir drove photon patients' diversity drop. Proton therapy kept repertoires fairly stable, unlike photons, which gained effector/memory cells.

A note on this clone: The antigen remains unidentified.

The protocol was immunoSEQ multiplex PCR, while the TCRdb copy is restricted to in-frame clones and leaves out a portion. The data hold about 20,000 clones, with roughly 86% observed a single time. The CDR3 sequence is 14 residues long. V shed 11 bases, J shed 3 bases, and the junction held 6 bases outside the gene matches. Germline V gene sequence: CDR1 SEHNR, CDR2 FQNEAQ (reference sequence). The clonotype was recovered from a woman between 50 and 59 years old with pancreatic cancer. The chain joins TRBV7-9 to TRBJ2-3; 12 nucleotides line up with TRBD2. Source: peripheral blood, taken from a patient treated with photon-based radiotherapy. This CDR3 is CADVGLAGTDTQYF. CDR3 in DNA: TGTGCCGACGTCGGACTAGCGGGAACAGATACGCAGTATTTT.